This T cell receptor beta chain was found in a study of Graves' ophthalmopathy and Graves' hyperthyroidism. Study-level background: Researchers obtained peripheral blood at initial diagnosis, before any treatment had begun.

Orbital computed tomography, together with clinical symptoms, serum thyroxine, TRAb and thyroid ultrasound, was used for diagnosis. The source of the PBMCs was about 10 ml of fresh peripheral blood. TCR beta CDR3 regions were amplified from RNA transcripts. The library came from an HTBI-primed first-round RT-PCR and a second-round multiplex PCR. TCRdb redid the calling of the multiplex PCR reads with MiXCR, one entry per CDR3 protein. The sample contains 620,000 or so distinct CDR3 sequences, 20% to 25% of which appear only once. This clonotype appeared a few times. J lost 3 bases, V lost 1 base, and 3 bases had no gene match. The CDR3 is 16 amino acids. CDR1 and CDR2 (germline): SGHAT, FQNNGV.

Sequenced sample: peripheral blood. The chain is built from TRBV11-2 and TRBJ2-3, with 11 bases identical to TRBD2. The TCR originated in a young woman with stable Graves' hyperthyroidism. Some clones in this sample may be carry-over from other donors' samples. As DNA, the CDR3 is TGTGCCAGCAGCTTAGTTAGCGGGGGGGTTACAGATACGCAGTATTTT. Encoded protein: CASSLVSGGVTDTQYF.